This TCR beta chain was sequenced during a study of CD8+ T cells in alopecia areata. Study conclusions and caveats: Clonality was higher in lesional than normal scalp, especially in alopecia totalis/universalis.

In its sample, this clone was seen a few times. Its antigen is still unknown. RNA extraction and reverse transcription yielded cDNA as sequencing template. Here immunoSEQ multiplex PCR was the method, and the copy in TCRdb shows in-frame clones only, minus some. The data hold about 150,000 clones, with around half observed a single time. The ends lost 0 bases at V and 8 bases at J; junction bases unmatched: 7. The length of the CDR3 is 15 residues. CDR1 is SGHTA and CDR2 is FQGNSA in the germline V gene. This clonotype was sampled from a human donor with alopecia areata. The rearrangement links TRBV7-2 to TRBJ1-2; 9 bases fit TRBD1. The starting material was CD8+ T cells sorted from blood, obtained at week 0. CDR3 loop: CASSLAPWTGVGYTF. The CDR3, as DNA: TGTGCCAGCAGCTTAGCGCCGTGGACAGGGGTGGGCTACACCTTC. The full variable domain, with the rest looked up from reference TRBV7-2 and TRBJ1-2, is GAGVSQSPSNKVTEKGKDVELRCDPISGHTALYWYRQSLGQGLEFLIYFQGNSAPDKSGLPSDRFSAERTGGSVSTLTIQRTQQEDSAVYLCASSLAPWTGVGYTFGSGTRLTVV.